This TCR beta chain was recovered during a study of CD8+CD57+ T cells in acquired aplastic anemia. Background on the study: The average for DNA from sorted CD4+ and CD8+ cells was 3.2 ug. There were roughly 9.8 million reads, on average, for CD4+ cells from healthy donors.

This CDR3 comprises 15 residues. Trimming cost V 2 bases and J 0 bases, with 8 bases left between them. Germline V CDR1 and CDR2: SGHVS, FNYEAQ. The TCR beta profiling, which covered VDJ combination and CDR3 sequence, was carried out using genomic DNA as the template. TCRdb recomputed calls from the reads with MiXCR, one row per CDR3 protein. The profile covers about 110,000 distinct CDR3 sequences, with less than 65% appearing a single time and 30% to 40% taken by the ten largest. Study-wide points: Patients did not significantly differ from controls in CD8+ Simpson's diversity. Researchers report that some 31 CD8+ CDR3 sequences appeared in both patients and controls.

This clonotype came up many times. The antigen is unknown. The TCR comes from a human donor in good health, serving as a control. The source material was sorted CD4+, CD8+, or CD8+CD57+ T cells (not recorded which) from PBMCs. The genes are TRBV7-6 and TRBJ1-3, with D unresolved. This CDR3 reads CASSLNPASGNTIYF. CDR3 DNA sequence: TGTGCCAGCAGCTTAAACCCGGCCTCTGGAAACACCATATATTTT.